This is a list of T cell receptor beta chains from one sample in a study of CD8 T cells in ankylosing spondylitis. TCRdb reprocessed the 5' RACE reads with MiXCR, giving one entry per CDR3 protein. The table lists 90,000 to 120,000 distinct CDR3 sequences, 24% of them singletons. Specimen: synovial fluid, either unsorted or a sorted T cell fraction (not recorded which). The source of these receptors is a male donor with ankylosing spondylitis. Both conserved end residues are part of each CDR3. D genes are given only for firm matches. Some rows mark clone size as missing; the rest say once, few, many or name a class of expanded clone.

clone size: many
J gene: TRBJ1-2
D gene: .
V gene: TRBV29-1
CDR3 DNA: TGCAGCGTACTTAAATGGACGGGAGGCACGGGCTACACCTTC
CDR3 protein: CSVLKWTGGTGYTF

clone size: few
J gene: TRBJ2-5
D gene: TRBD1
V gene: TRBV5-1
CDR3 DNA: TGCGCCAGCAGCTACGGAGCAGGGGGAACGTACCAAGAGACCCAGTACTTC
CDR3 protein: CASSYGAGGTYQETQYF

clone size: .
J gene: TRBJ2-2
D gene: .
V gene: TRBV2
CDR3 DNA: TGTGCCAGCAAATCGACAGGAATCTACACCGGGGAGCTGTTTTTT
CDR3 protein: CASKSTGIYTGELFF

clone size: once
J gene: TRBJ1-5
D gene: .
V gene: TRBV12-5
CDR3 DNA: TGTGCTAGTGCGTATAGCAATCAGCCCCAGCATTTT
CDR3 protein: CASAYSNQPQHF

clone size: few
J gene: TRBJ2-7
D gene: TRBD2
V gene: TRBV5-1
CDR3 DNA: TGCGCCAGCAGCGCGACTAGCGGGAGTAACGAGCAGTACTTC
CDR3 protein: CASSATSGSNEQYF

clone size: many
J gene: TRBJ1-3
D gene: .
V gene: TRBV30
CDR3 DNA: TGTGCCTGGAGTGTACTTTTTGGAAACACCATATATTTT
CDR3 protein: CAWSVLFGNTIYF

clone size: .
J gene: TRBJ2-2
D gene: .
V gene: TRBV7-8
CDR3 DNA: TGTGCCAGCAGTTTCGGGGAGCTGTTTTTT
CDR3 protein: CASSFGELFF

clone size: .
J gene: TRBJ1-3
D gene: .
V gene: TRBV28
CDR3 DNA: TGTGCCAGCACCTCTCTGGACAGTCTCTCTGGAAACACCATATATTTT
CDR3 protein: CASTSLDSLSGNTIYF

clone size: few
J gene: TRBJ2-4
D gene: TRBD1
V gene: TRBV5-6
CDR3 DNA: TGTGCCAGCAGCCCGACAGGGACCAAAAACATTCAGTACTTC
CDR3 protein: CASSPTGTKNIQYF

clone size: few
J gene: TRBJ2-1
D gene: TRBD2
V gene: TRBV24-1
CDR3 DNA: TGTGCCACCAGTGATTCCCTAGCGGGAGAAGAGCAGTTCTTC
CDR3 protein: CATSDSLAGEEQFF

clone size: .
J gene: TRBJ2-7
D gene: .
V gene: TRBV5-1
CDR3 DNA: TGCGCCAGCAGTGAAAGTCCGGGATCTACCTACGAGCAGTACTTC
CDR3 protein: CASSESPGSTYEQYF

clone size: .
J gene: TRBJ1-1
D gene: TRBD1
V gene: TRBV5-1
CDR3 DNA: TGCGCCAGCAGCGGGGGGACAGGGAGTGCTTTCTTT
CDR3 protein: CASSGGTGSAFF

clone size: medium-sized
J gene: TRBJ1-2
D gene: .
V gene: TRBV12-3/TRBV12-4
CDR3 DNA: TGTGCCAGCAGCTATACAGGGACCTATGGCTACACCTTC
CDR3 protein: CASSYTGTYGYTF

clone size: .
J gene: TRBJ1-5
D gene: .
V gene: TRBV10-2
CDR3 DNA: TGCGCCAGCAGTGAGGCGGAGGGTCAGCCCCAGCATTTT
CDR3 protein: CASSEAEGQPQHF

clone size: once
J gene: TRBJ2-6
D gene: .
V gene: TRBV20-1
CDR3 DNA: TGCAGTGCTAGACAGGGTTCCAACGTCCTGACTTTC
CDR3 protein: CSARQGSNVLTF

clone size: .
J gene: TRBJ2-5
D gene: .
V gene: TRBV5-1
CDR3 DNA: TGCGCCAGCACCCCCGGAAATAGCGGTTCAGAGACCCAGTACTTC
CDR3 protein: CASTPGNSGSETQYF

clone size: many
J gene: TRBJ2-1
D gene: TRBD2
V gene: TRBV24-1
CDR3 DNA: TGTGCCACCAGTGTCTCCACTTCTAGCGGGAGCTCCTACAATGAGCAGTTCTTC
CDR3 protein: CATSVSTSSGSSYNEQFF

clone size: many
J gene: TRBJ2-5
D gene: TRBD1
V gene: TRBV7-2
CDR3 DNA: TGTGCCAGCAGCTTACTCGGGACAGGCCAAGAGACCCAGTACTTC
CDR3 protein: CASSLLGTGQETQYF

clone size: .
J gene: TRBJ1-6
D gene: .
V gene: TRBV25-1
CDR3 DNA: TGTGCCAGCAGTGTACAGAATTCACCCCTCCACTTT
CDR3 protein: CASSVQNSPLHF

clone size: .
J gene: TRBJ2-1
D gene: .
V gene: TRBV30
CDR3 DNA: TGTGCCTGGAGTGTAAGTAAGGTCAATGAGCAGTTCTTC
CDR3 protein: CAWSVSKVNEQFF

clone size: .
J gene: TRBJ1-4
D gene: TRBD1
V gene: TRBV12-3/TRBV12-4
CDR3 DNA: TGTGCCAGCAGTACCGGGCCCAGGGGGGATGAAAAACTGTTTTTT
CDR3 protein: CASSTGPRGDEKLFF

clone size: many
J gene: TRBJ1-1
D gene: .
V gene: TRBV3-1
CDR3 DNA: TGTGCCAGCAGCCCCACGGGGATCACTGAAGCTTTCTTT
CDR3 protein: CASSPTGITEAFF

clone size: .
J gene: TRBJ2-1
D gene: .
V gene: TRBV6-5
CDR3 DNA: TGTGCCAGCAGAGGGACCATCGGTGAGCAGTTCTTC
CDR3 protein: CASRGTIGEQFF

clone size: many
J gene: TRBJ1-5
D gene: .
V gene: TRBV24-1
CDR3 DNA: TGTGCCACCAGTGAGCGGGTTTCGGGCGATAGCAATCAGCCCCAGCATTTT
CDR3 protein: CATSERVSGDSNQPQHF

clone size: many
J gene: TRBJ2-3
D gene: .
V gene: TRBV12-3/TRBV12-4
CDR3 DNA: TGTGCCAGCAGTTTTGAGGGCCCTAGCACAGATACGCAGTATTTT
CDR3 protein: CASSFEGPSTDTQYF

clone size: .
J gene: TRBJ2-5
D gene: .
V gene: TRBV29-1
CDR3 DNA: TGCAGCGGTATCCAGGCCCGTGAGACCCAGTACTTC
CDR3 protein: CSGIQARETQYF

clone size: .
J gene: TRBJ2-3
D gene: .
V gene: TRBV2
CDR3 DNA: TGTGCCAGCAGTGCAGAAACAGACGCAGATACGCAGTATTTT
CDR3 protein: CASSAETDADTQYF

clone size: many
J gene: TRBJ2-7
D gene: .
V gene: TRBV11-2
CDR3 DNA: TGTGCCAGCAGCTTAGATCGCAATAGCGCCTACGAGCAGTACTTC
CDR3 protein: CASSLDRNSAYEQYF

clone size: many
J gene: TRBJ1-3
D gene: TRBD1
V gene: TRBV11-2
CDR3 DNA: TGTGCCAGCAGCTTTTTCGACAGGGAAGGAAACACCATATATTTT
CDR3 protein: CASSFFDREGNTIYF